Following are 30 T cell receptor beta chains from one sample sequenced in a study of blood T cell repertoires in COVID-19. Sequenced by immunoSEQ multiplex PCR; TCRdb stores in-frame clones only, minus some. This sample has 200,000 to 250,000 clones, with 65% to 90% found just once. The sample consisted of PBMCs or T cells enriched from blood (not recorded which). All receptors derive from a middle-aged woman with acute COVID-19.

CDR3 loop: CASRVGVGTGELFF. The CDR3 DNA is TGTGCCAGCAGGGTCGGGGTGGGCACCGGGGAGCTGTTTTTT. The rearrangement uses TRBV6-6 and TRBJ2-2, with D perhaps TRBD2 (5 bases). The CDR3 totals 14 residues. Germline loops: CDR1 MNHNY, CDR2 SVGAGI (reference sequence). The germline V and J ends were trimmed by 6 bases and 4 bases, with 12 bases remaining between them.

The genes are TRBV14 and TRBJ2-2; D may be TRBD1 (6 bases). V was trimmed by 5 bases and J by 3 bases, leaving 16 bases between them. Per the germline V gene, CDR1 is SGHDN and CDR2 is FVKESK. This CDR3 is 16 amino acids long. DNA for the CDR3: TGTGCCAGCAGCAAAGGAAGGAACAGGGACACCGGGGAGCTGTTTTTT. Amino acids: CASSKGRNRDTGELFF. The variable domain in full, completed from reference TRBV14 and TRBJ2-2, reads EAGVTQFPSHSVIEKGQTVTLRCDPISGHDNLYWYRRVMGKEIKFLLHFVKESKQDESGMPNNRFLAERTGGTYSTLKVQPAELEDSGVYFCASSKGRNRDTGELFFGEGSRLTVL.

The rearrangement links TRBV5-5 to TRBJ1-2; 9 positions agree with TRBD1. The CDR3 sequence is 13 residues long. With V trimmed by 4 bases and J by 6 bases, 4 bases remained unmatched. Germline assignment: CDR1 SGHKS and CDR2 YYEKEE (reference sequence). The CDR3 DNA follows: TGTGCCAGCAGCGCTACAGGGGGCAATGGCTACACCTTC. This encodes CASSATGGNGYTF.

J is TRBJ2-7 and V is TRBV13, with TRBD2 identical over 11 bases. With 10 bases clipped from V and 2 bases from J, the junction kept 13 bases outside the gene matches. Germline V gives CDR1 PRHDT, CDR2 FYEKMQ (reference sequence). This CDR3 contains 16 residues. As DNA, the CDR3 is TGTGCCACGCACCTCACTAGCGGGAGACCCACCTACGAGCAGTACTTC. Translated, it gives CATHLTSGRPTYEQYF.

The chain carries TRBV9 and TRBJ2-2, with 11 bases identical to TRBD2. The CDR3 length is 15 residues. Losses at the gene ends were 0 bases for V and 9 bases for J; bases not matched to a gene: 4. The germline V gene encodes CDR1 SGDLS and CDR2 YYNGEE. The CDR3 loop is CASSVEGLAERELFF. The CDR3 region has the DNA TGTGCCAGCAGCGTAGAGGGACTAGCGGAGAGGGAGCTGTTTTTT.

The chain links TRBV6-2 or TRBV6-3 to TRBJ2-1, with 7 bases aligning to TRBD1. This CDR3 has 14 amino acids. V lost 5 bases to trimming and J lost 13 bases; unmatched junction nucleotides: 14. Germline CDR1 is MNHEY and CDR2 is SVGEGT. In DNA, the CDR3 is TGTGCCAGCAGTCCCGGGACAGTCCGCCCGACACAGTTCTTC. Its translation is CASSPGTVRPTQFF.

In this sample, this clone turned up a few times. The chain joins TRBV4-3 to TRBJ2-1, with a tentative D call TRBD1 (5 bases). Germline V gene sequence: CDR1 LGHNA, CDR2 YSLEER. Trimming removed 1 base from V and 3 bases from J, with 7 bases in between. CDR3 length: 14 residues. CDR3 protein: CASSQGGDYNEQFF. CDR3 in DNA: TGCGCCAGCAGCCAAGGGGGCGACTACAATGAGCAGTTCTTC.

This rearrangement joins TRBV30 to TRBJ1-6, with a possible D match to TRBD1 (5 bases). V was trimmed by 0 bases and J by 10 bases, leaving 13 bases between them. CDR3 length: 14 residues. Germline CDR1 is GTSNPN and CDR2 is SVGIG (reference sequence). The CDR3 protein is CAWSVLPQGSPLHF. The CDR3, as DNA: TGTGCCTGGAGTGTACTACCCCAGGGATCACCCCTCCACTTT.

The chain combines TRBV5-4 with TRBJ2-3, with TRBD2 matching over 9 bases. Trimming at V came to 0 bases and at J to 1 base, leaving 12 bases not matched to a gene. The CDR3 runs to 19 residues. Germline loops: CDR1 SGHNT, CDR2 YYREEE (reference sequence). CDR3 nucleotide sequence: TGTGCCAGCAGCTTGGAAGGAGTAGCGGGAGATAGTGGCACAGATACGCAGTATTTT. It translates to CASSLEGVAGDSGTDTQYF.

This clone was picked up a small number of times. The chain is built from TRBV19 and TRBJ1-2; TRBD1 aligns across 7 bases. Germline V lookup: CDR1 LNHDA, CDR2 SQIVND (reference sequence). The CDR3 is made up of 15 amino acids. The V segment lost 4 bases and the J segment 4 bases; nucleotides outside the gene matches: 9. The CDR3 loop reads CASSKWDSYFYGYTF. The CDR3 DNA reads TGTGCCAGTAGTAAATGGGACAGCTATTTCTATGGCTACACCTTC.

The chain couples TRBV5-1 to TRBJ2-7; TRBD2 aligns across 10 bases. CDR1 and CDR2 from the germline V gene are SGHRS and YFSETQ. CDR3 length: 15 amino acids. V was pared by 1 base and J by 0 bases, with 1 base of the junction left unmatched. CDR3 in DNA: TGCGCCAGCAGCTTGCGGACTAGCGGCTCCTACGAGCAGTACTTC. Residues: CASSLRTSGSYEQYF.

This sequence joins TRBV20-1 and TRBJ1-1, with a tentative D call TRBD1 (6 bases). This CDR3 region has 17 residues. Trimming left V 3 bases short and J 4 bases short, with 24 bases between. Germline V gene lookup returns CDR1 DFQATT and CDR2 SNEGSKA (reference sequence). The CDR3 sequence is CSASWARTVQGTTEAFF. CDR3 bases: TGCAGTGCTAGTTGGGCCCGGACAGTGCAGGGAACCACTGAAGCTTTCTTT.

V gene TRBV28 combines with J gene TRBJ1-1; TRBD1 might be the D (6 bases). With 6 bases removed from V and 1 base from J, the gap between germline ends came to 15 bases. CDR1 is MDHEN and CDR2 is SYDVKM in the germline V gene. This CDR3 region has 15 residues. CDR3 sequence (DNA): TGTGCCAGCAGAAACCCGGGGGGCGGGAACACTGAAGCTTTCTTT. Translated: CASRNPGGGNTEAFF.

The gene calls are TRBV10-2 and TRBJ1-1; D possibly corresponds to TRBD1 (5 bases). CDR1 is WSHSY and CDR2 is SAAADI in the germline V gene. The V gene lost 9 bases and the J gene lost 2 bases, with 10 bases spanning the gap. CDR3 length equals 12 residues. The CDR3 spells CASLRGNTEAFF. The CDR3 coding sequence is TGCGCCAGTTTGCGGGGCAACACTGAAGCTTTCTTT.

In DNA form, the CDR3 reads TGTGCCATCCGGGACCGACAGGGGGGCGATGAGCAGTTCTTC. This sequence encodes CAIRDRQGGDEQFF. This chain connects TRBV10-3 to TRBJ2-1, with TRBD1 matching over 9 bases. CDR3 length: 14 residues. Per germline, CDR1 ENHRY and CDR2 SYGVKD. The J segment lost 8 bases and the V segment lost 8 bases, leaving 10 bases of the junction unmatched.

The chain is built from TRBV6-6 and TRBJ1-2, with D possibly being TRBD1 (5 bases). With 8 bases removed from V and 2 bases from J, the gap between germline ends came to 12 bases. The germline CDR1 and CDR2 sequences are MNHNY and SVGAGI (reference sequence). This CDR3 is 13 amino acids long. As DNA, the CDR3 is TGTGCCAGCGCCTCCAGGGCGAACTATGGCTACACCTTC. This translates into CASASRANYGYTF.

The chain carries TRBV18 and TRBJ1-1, with TRBD1 identical over 8 bases. The CDR3 is made up of 13 amino acids. Losses at the gene ends were 6 bases for V and 2 bases for J; bases not matched to a gene: 2. Germline loops: CDR1 KGHSH, CDR2 LQKENI. CDR3 bases: TGTGCCAGCTCCGACAGGGGTAACACTGAAGCTTTCTTT. It yields the protein CASSDRGNTEAFF.

This rearrangement joins TRBV15 to TRBJ2-1; 9 nucleotides align to TRBD2. Germline CDR1 and CDR2: LNHNV and YYDKDF (reference sequence). The junction had 11 bases not matched to a gene; V was cut back by 0 bases and J by 8 bases. The CDR3 sequence is 17 residues long. CDR3 DNA sequence: TGTGCCACCAGCAGAGATAGAGAGCGGGAGGCGGGGTATGAGCAGTTCTTC. Its protein is CATSRDREREAGYEQFF.

The rearrangement links TRBV6-5 to TRBJ1-1; 9 bases fit TRBD1. This CDR3 comprises 13 residues. CDR1 MNHEY and CDR2 SVGAGI come from the germline V gene. Germline trimming cut 6 bases from V and 7 bases from J; bases unmatched to any gene: 6. The CDR3 loop reads CASRGGQGHEAFF. The DNA of the CDR3 is TGTGCCAGCAGGGGAGGACAGGGGCATGAAGCTTTCTTT.

V and J are TRBV5-1 and TRBJ2-6; D uncertain. This CDR3 has 15 residues. V dropped 0 bases and J dropped 0 bases, with 4 bases sitting between them. Germline-derived CDR1 and CDR2 are SGHRS and YFSETQ. CDR3: CASSLALSGANVLTF. CDR3 in DNA: TGCGCCAGCAGCTTGGCTCTCTCTGGGGCCAACGTCCTGACTTTC. Filled out from reference TRBV5-1 and TRBJ2-6, the complete variable domain reads KAGVTQTPRYLIKTRGQQVTLSCSPISGHRSVSWYQQTPGQGLQFLFEYFSETQRNKGNFPGRFSGRQFSNSRSEMNVSTLELGDSALYLCASSLALSGANVLTFGAGSRLTVL.

This chain uses TRBV3-1 (or the pseudogene TRBV3-2) with TRBJ1-3; a weak D match, TRBD1 (6 bases). The CDR3 runs 15 residues. The V end lost 8 bases, the J end lost 3 bases, and 17 bases lay between the germline ends. The germline CDR1 and CDR2 sequences are LGHDT and YNNKEL (reference sequence). This CDR3 reads CASGRPGVGGNTIYF. DNA of the CDR3: TGTGCCAGCGGACGACCAGGGGTCGGTGGAAACACCATATATTTT.

V gene TRBV28 combines with J gene TRBJ1-2; possible D gene TRBD1, 6 bases. Trimming pared 9 bases from V and 14 bases from J, leaving 19 bases between. The CDR3 has 11 amino acids. Per the germline V gene, CDR1 is MDHEN and CDR2 is SYDVKM. The CDR3 region has the DNA TGTGCCAGTTCCAAGCAGGGGTTGCGGACCTTC. As protein: CASSKQGLRTF.

This chain uses TRBV6-2 or TRBV6-3 with TRBJ2-3; 15 bases match TRBD2. Trimming took 2 bases from V and 5 from J; bases not matched to a gene: 5. This CDR3 comprises 17 residues. CDR1 is MNHEY, CDR2 SVGEGT, per germline. This chain's CDR3 is CASSYGLAGGRQDTQYF. CDR3 DNA sequence: TGTGCCAGCAGTTACGGACTAGCGGGAGGGCGACAAGATACGCAGTATTTT.

The rearrangement links TRBV6-5 to TRBJ1-2; D is ambiguous. With 0 bases removed from V and 2 bases from J, the gap between germline ends came to 7 bases. Germline-derived CDR1 and CDR2 are MNHEY and SVGAGI. The CDR3 runs 14 residues. The CDR3: CASSYSNTNYGYTF. The CDR3 DNA is TGTGCCAGCAGTTACTCGAACACAAACTATGGCTACACCTTC.

The chain uses TRBV7-3 and TRBJ2-1, with D unclear. Germline lookup yields CDR1 SGHTA and CDR2 FQGTGA. V was cut by 2 bases and J by 10 bases, with 9 bases left in between. The CDR3 runs to 12 residues. CDR3 bases: TGTGCCAGCAGCTTAGACACCATCGAGCAGTTCTTC. Amino acids: CASSLDTIEQFF.

The rearrangement links TRBV28 to TRBJ1-3, with D possibly matching TRBD1 (6 bases). CDR1 MDHEN and CDR2 SYDVKM come from the germline V gene. The CDR3 spans 16 residues. V was shortened by 4 bases and J by 0 bases, with 13 bases between the two germline ends. This CDR3 is CASSYNRATSGNTIYF. CDR3 coding DNA: TGTGCCAGCAGTTACAACAGGGCCACCTCTGGAAACACCATATATTTT.

This clone was detected only a few times. The rearrangement links TRBV2 to TRBJ2-2, with D tentatively TRBD2 (5 bases). The CDR3 covers 15 residues. The V end lost 6 bases, the J end lost 2 bases, and 13 bases lay between the germline ends. Germline lookup yields CDR1 SNHLY and CDR2 FYNNEI. In DNA form, the CDR3 reads TGTGCCAGCAGCCCCTCGGGGTTTAACACCGGGGAGCTGTTTTTT. The encoded protein is CASSPSGFNTGELFF.

For the CDR3, the DNA is TGTGCCAGCACCAGACAGGGATGGACTTGGGCCGGTGAAAATGAGCAGTTCTTC. It yields the protein CASTRQGWTWAGENEQFF. The chain carries TRBV5-6 and TRBJ2-1; 7 nucleotides agree with TRBD1. The CDR3 extends over 18 amino acids. CDR1 is SGHDT and CDR2 is YYEEEE in the germline V gene. V shed 6 bases and J 7 bases; nucleotides not matched to a gene: 22.

This sequence joins TRBV5-1 and TRBJ1-5; D unclear. The CDR3 covers 13 residues. Deletions cut 1 base from V and 0 bases from J, with 2 bases between. Germline-derived CDR1 and CDR2 are SGHRS and YFSETQ. The CDR3 nucleotides read TGCGCCAGCAGCTTGCATAGCAATCAGCCCCAGCATTTT. Its translation: CASSLHSNQPQHF.

The chain links TRBV30 to TRBJ1-2; 7 bases match TRBD1. Germline V CDR1 and CDR2: GTSNPN, SVGIG (reference sequence). V lost 5 bases and J lost 8; bases outside the gene matches: 8. This CDR3 is 12 amino acids long. Here the CDR3 DNA reads TGTGCCTGGGCCCGGGACAGTCGAGGCTACACCTTC. Protein: CAWARDSRGYTF.